This T cell receptor beta chain came from a study of T cell changes during pregnancy in multiple sclerosis. V lost 8 bases and J 6 bases, leaving 17 bases between the germline ends. Germline V gives CDR1 MGHRA, CDR2 YSYEKL. The CDR3 contains 13 residues. This table comes from immunoSEQ multiplex PCR, and its TCRdb copy is limited to in-frame clones, with some not included. Among roughly 38,000 clones listed, about 88% were seen once. This TCR was recovered from a female donor with multiple sclerosis, enrolled in a pregnancy study. The V call is TRBV4-1, the J call TRBJ2-7; TRBD2 is a possible D gene (6 bases). Specimen: CD8+ T cells from peripheral blood mononuclear cells, collected in the third trimester of pregnancy. This CDR3 is CASGKGGVLEQYF. CDR3 nucleotides: TGCGCCAGCGGCAAGGGCGGGGTCCTCGAGCAGTACTTC.